The rows below give T cell receptor beta chains drawn from one sample of a study of CD8 T cells in Susac syndrome. TCRdb reprocessed the immunoSEQ multiplex PCR reads via MiXCR and lists one record per CDR3 protein. The sample has around 190,000 distinct CDR3 sequences, around 93% seen once. The sequenced sample was CD4+ T cells from PBMCs. Source of these receptors: a human donor in good health. Each CDR3 is given with its conserved first and last residue. A D gene is named only where the DNA matches it firmly.

D | J | V | DNA | CDR3
. | TRBJ1-2 | TRBV29-1 | TGCAGCGTTGAGTACGAAGGCAGGGGAAAGTATGGCTACACCTTC | CSVEYEGRGKYGYTF
. | TRBJ2-1 | TRBV7-8 | TGTGCCAGCAGCTTAAGAATCGTGCGACATCGGTCCAATGAGCAGTTCTTC | CASSLRIVRHRSNEQFF
. | TRBJ2-7 | TRBV5-1 | TGCGCCAGCAGCTTACGAGGGGCGACCTACGAGCAGTACTTC | CASSLRGATYEQYF
. | TRBJ2-7 | TRBV6-4 | TGTGCCAGCAGGGACCCCCGGGGACAACCCTACGAGCAGTACTTC | CASRDPRGQPYEQYF
. | TRBJ1-1 | TRBV7-9 | TGTGCCAGCAGCTTAGACCGGGGGTTAGCGACTGAAGCTTTCTTT | CASSLDRGLATEAFF
. | TRBJ1-1 | TRBV6-6 | TGTGCCAGCACCGAATTGGTCCGTCTGGGGACTGAAGCTTTCTTT | CASTELVRLGTEAFF
. | TRBJ1-4 | TRBV7-9 | TGTGCCAGCAGCACAACCCTCTCCGGGACAAGATTTGAAAAACTGTTTTTT | CASSTTLSGTRFEKLFF
. | TRBJ2-1 | TRBV6-2/TRBV6-3 | TGTGCCAGCAGTTACAGGACATCCCGCTCCTACAATGAGCAGTTCTTC | CASSYRTSRSYNEQFF
. | TRBJ1-2 | TRBV6-5 | TGTGCCAGCAACCCGGCTCAGGGGTGGGGCTACACCTTC | CASNPAQGWGYTF
. | TRBJ2-7 | TRBV18 | TGTGCCAGCTCACCTGGGACTCTCAAGAGGAACGAGCAGTACTTC | CASSPGTLKRNEQYF
. | TRBJ2-7 | TRBV3-1 | TGTGCCAGCAGCCCGCGGGCGGGGCGAAAGCAGTACTTC | CASSPRAGRKQYF
. | TRBJ2-2 | TRBV19 | TGTGCCAGTAGTGTGGGGGGAACGAACACCGGGGAGCTGTTTTTT | CASSVGGTNTGELFF
. | TRBJ1-1 | TRBV29-1 | TGCAGCGCGAGTCCGGGAACTGAAGCTTTCTTT | CSASPGTEAFF
. | TRBJ2-5 | TRBV5-1 | TGCGCCAGCAGCCTCGTAGGGTTGGGGGAGACCCAGTACTTC | CASSLVGLGETQYF
TRBD1 | TRBJ2-6 | TRBV4-2 | TGTGCCAGCAGCCAAAACGGACAGGGACTCTCTGGGGCCAACGTCCTGACTTTC | CASSQNGQGLSGANVLTF
. | TRBJ1-3 | TRBV9 | TGTGCCACCGGAGATGGAAACACCATATATTTT | CATGDGNTIYF
TRBD2 | TRBJ2-2 | TRBV10-3 | TGTGCCATCAGCCTGTCGGGGGGGAACACCGGGGAGCTGTTTTTT | CAISLSGGNTGELFF